The clone carrying this T cell receptor (beta chain) was counted a few times. The antigen is undetermined. Trimming took 5 bases from V and 1 from J; bases not matched to a gene: 4. The CDR3 loop spans 15 amino acids. In germline, CDR1 is LNHDA, CDR2 SQIVND (reference sequence). Using 10 ml of fresh peripheral blood, PBMCs were prepared. This sample is drawn from a study of T cells in Graves' hyperthyroidism and ophthalmopathy. General observations from the study: In the blood, most expanded thyroid clonotypes above 0.001 appeared as well.

The investigators amplified TCR beta CDR3 regions from RNA transcripts. When the TCR CDR3 underwent first-round RT-PCR, the HTBI primer set was used. TCRdb itself ran the multiplex PCR reads through MiXCR, one entry per CDR3 protein. The table has 530,000 or so distinct CDR3 sequences, roughly a quarter seen once; the top ten hold approximately 10%. This clonotype was sampled from a woman younger than 45 with Graves' ophthalmopathy. The sequenced material came from blood. V and J are TRBV19 and TRBJ2-4, with TRBD1 matching 8 bases. The CDR3: CASSVQGAAKNIQYF. As DNA, the CDR3 is TGTGCCAGTAGTGTCCAGGGGGCTGCCAAAAACATTCAGTACTTC.